One and the same sample provided the 16 T cell receptor beta chains below, sequenced in a study of blood T cells in healthy people across ages. A J-beta primer mix and a sample-barcoded 5' primer were used in a second PCR of about 6 to 12 cycles. TCRdb recomputed calls from the 5' RACE reads with MiXCR, one row per CDR3 protein. Of 1.5 million to 2 million distinct CDR3 sequences in the sample, approximately 50% were seen once. Sample: blood. The source is a middle-aged woman in good health.

This clonotype was counted between two and nine times. The DNA for the CDR3 is TGCGCCAGCAGCCAAGCCCGAGGCGCAGCGGGGTCCTACGAGCAGTACTTC. Protein: CASSQARGAAGSYEQYF. The chain joins TRBV4-3 to TRBJ2-7; 7 bases are shared with TRBD2. The length of the CDR3 is 17 residues. V lost 1 base to trimming and J lost 1 base; unmatched junction nucleotides: 10. The germline V gene encodes CDR1 LGHNA and CDR2 YSLEER.

V and J are TRBV12-3 or TRBV12-4 and TRBJ2-7, with 12 bases aligning to TRBD2. Trimming at V came to 5 bases and at J to 0 bases, leaving 5 bases not matched to a gene. The CDR3 is 16 residues long. CDR3 coding DNA: TGTGCCAGCAGTGCCTCACTAGCGGGGGGCTCCTACGAGCAGTACTTC. Its translation is CASSASLAGGSYEQYF.

In its sample, this clonotype was seen a few times. The V gene is TRBV15, the J gene TRBJ2-4, with a tentative D call TRBD2 (5 bases). Trimming removed 0 bases from V and 14 bases from J, with 14 bases in between. CDR1 is LNHNV and CDR2 is YYDKDF in the germline V gene (reference sequence). The CDR3 spans 13 residues. CDR3 sequence (DNA): TGTGCCACCAGCAGAGAGCTATCGACGGAGGAGTACTTC. Translation gives CATSRELSTEEYF.

The chain couples TRBV5-1 to TRBJ2-7, with TRBD1 as a possible D gene (5 bases). Germline V lookup: CDR1 SGHRS, CDR2 YFSETQ. This CDR3 contains 15 residues. Trimming shortened V by 4 bases and J by 3 bases, and 17 bases separated the two germline ends. The CDR3 DNA sequence: TGCGCCAGCAGCCCCAACAGGCCCCTCTACTACGAGCAGTACTTC. This encodes CASSPNRPLYYEQYF.

V and J are TRBV7-9 and TRBJ2-5; D perhaps matches TRBD1 (6 bases). The V gene's germline CDR1 is SEHNR and CDR2 FQNEAQ (reference sequence). V lost 5 bases and J lost 10, with 14 bases in between. This CDR3 comprises 12 residues. CDR3 sequence reads: CASSQGHRDQYF. Written as DNA, the CDR3 is TGTGCCAGCAGCCAGGGACACCGAGACCAGTACTTC.

This clonotype was counted only a few times. The chain couples TRBV6-2 or TRBV6-3 to TRBJ1-2; 9 positions agree with TRBD1. Germline CDR1 reads MNHEY; CDR2 reads SVGEGT. The J segment lost 5 bases and the V segment lost 2 bases, leaving 6 bases of the junction unmatched. The CDR3 covers 15 residues. The DNA for the CDR3 is TGTGCCAGCAGTTACAACACAGGGGGCAATTATGGCTACACCTTC. Residues: CASSYNTGGNYGYTF.

The gene calls are TRBV5-1 and TRBJ2-4, with D unclear. This CDR3 is built from 15 residues. The V gene lost 0 bases and the J gene lost 15 bases, with 22 bases spanning the gap. The germline V gene has CDR1 SGHRS and CDR2 YFSETQ. The CDR3 sequence: CASSLEAGRDPSRYF. CDR3 in DNA: TGCGCCAGCAGCTTGGAGGCTGGCAGAGATCCCTCTCGGTACTTC.

V and J are TRBV20-1 and TRBJ2-5, with TRBD1 identical over 7 bases. This CDR3 is 15 amino acids long. Germline V CDR1 and CDR2: DFQATT, SNEGSKA (reference sequence). Unmatched junction bases numbered 11, after V lost 6 bases and J lost 1 base. In DNA form, the CDR3 reads TGCAGTGCGCTACAGGGGTATCCCTCCCAAGAGACCCAGTACTTC. It encodes CSALQGYPSQETQYF.

This chain connects TRBV9 to TRBJ1-6, with TRBD1 matching 9 bases. The V gene end was trimmed by 4 bases and the J gene end by 5 bases; junction bases not matched to a gene: 4. Germline-derived CDR1 and CDR2 are SGDLS and YYNGEE. The CDR3 is 15 residues long. As DNA, the CDR3 is TGTGCCAGCAGCCCTAGGGACAGGGATAATTCACCCCTCCACTTT. Protein: CASSPRDRDNSPLHF.

This chain links TRBV20-1 with TRBJ2-1, with 12 bases fitting TRBD2. The germline V gene has CDR1 DFQATT and CDR2 SNEGSKA (reference sequence). CDR3 length equals 17 residues. The V segment lost 4 bases and the J segment 0 bases; nucleotides outside the gene matches: 7. The CDR3 DNA sequence: TGCAGTGCTACGATAGGACTAGCGGGGCGCTCCTACAATGAGCAGTTCTTC. This sequence encodes CSATIGLAGRSYNEQFF.

The chain is built from TRBV5-8 and TRBJ2-7; D tentatively fits TRBD1 or TRBD2 (6 bases each). V dropped 3 bases and J dropped 3 bases, with 19 bases sitting between them. Germline V gene lookup returns CDR1 SGHTS and CDR2 YDEGEE. The CDR3 sequence is 16 residues long. The CDR3 nucleotides read TGTGCCAGCAGCTCCCCGAATGACAGGAGGGGCTACGAGCAGTACTTC. It codes for CASSSPNDRRGYEQYF.

V is TRBV28 and J is TRBJ1-2, with D unresolved. The CDR3 runs 13 residues. Trimming removed 5 bases from V and 5 bases from J, with 12 bases in between. Germline assignment: CDR1 MDHEN and CDR2 SYDVKM. The CDR3 loop is CASSPGEAYGYTF. CDR3 nucleotide sequence: TGTGCCAGCAGTCCTGGGGAGGCGTATGGCTACACCTTC.

The CDR3 nucleotides are TGTGCCAGCTCGACTTCGGGGCAGGGGGTAGTCGAGCAGTACTTC. Translated, it gives CASSTSGQGVVEQYF. This chain connects TRBV28 to TRBJ2-7; 7 nucleotides agree with TRBD1. V shed 8 bases and J 6 bases; nucleotides not matched to a gene: 16. The germline V gene encodes CDR1 MDHEN and CDR2 SYDVKM. The CDR3 is made up of 15 amino acids.

To note about this clonotype: One end of the junction does not line up with germline, which may come from a read error. This chain joins TRBV27 and TRBJ2-7, with 8 bases identical to TRBD2. The DNA end is a closer match to TRBJ2-5, so the J assignment may be wrong. The germline gives CDR1 MNHEY, CDR2 SMNVEV (reference sequence). The CDR3 contains 15 residues. The CDR3: CASSLTSGIQGTQYF. The CDR3 nucleotides are TGTGCCAGCAGTTTAACTAGCGGCATTCAAGGGACCCAGTACTTC.

The chain joins TRBV20-1 to TRBJ2-1; D call uncertain. The CDR3 consists of 11 residues. Germline loops: CDR1 DFQATT, CDR2 SNEGSKA (reference sequence). Trimming took off 6 bases at V and 7 bases at J, with 10 bases between the two ends. The CDR3 here is CSANLVNEQFF. The DNA for the CDR3 is TGCAGTGCCAACCTAGTGAATGAGCAGTTCTTC.

This clonotype turned up a few times. This chain connects TRBV20-1 to TRBJ2-7; D is uncertain. V lost 6 bases and J lost 0, with 12 bases in between. Germline loops: CDR1 DFQATT, CDR2 SNEGSKA (reference sequence). The CDR3 runs 13 residues. The chain's CDR3 is CSAARYSSYEQYF. CDR3 sequence (DNA): TGCAGTGCAGCCCGGTACAGCTCCTACGAGCAGTACTTC.